This section outlines one T cell receptor beta chain sequence together with its context. Its antigen is still unknown. Cells designated naive CD8 were CD45RO-negative and were positively selected for CCR7, with terminally differentiated effector memory CD45RA+ cells excluded. The sample is drawn from a study of shared clonotypes between healthy human individuals. Whole-study context: The study used three CD4 naive, three CD4 memory, two CD8 naive and one CD8 memory plate per donor.

Study conclusions and caveats: Non-shared clonotypes showed lower generation probabilities than clonotypes common to all four donors. For naive CD4 cells, 4.5% to 6.5% of clonotypes were shared across a few donors. Large sequencing depth failed to make sorted-subset sequencing complete, rarefaction showed.

With V trimmed by 8 bases and J by 2 bases, 4 bases remained unmatched. Germline CDR1 and CDR2: SNHLY and FYNNEI. This CDR3 region has 14 residues. Assay used: immunoSEQ multiplex PCR; TCRdb lists only in-frame clones, some missing. The data hold millions of clones, with 90% to 95% observed a single time. The source of this sequence is a man younger than 35 in good health. Some clones in this sample may be carry-over from other donors' samples. Sequencing was carried out using naive CD8+ T cells from PBMCs. The chain couples TRBV2 to TRBJ2-7; 12 nucleotides align to TRBD1. The CDR3 bases are TGTGCCAGCGGGGGACAGGGGGCCGCCTACGAGCAGTACTTC. This gives the protein CASGGQGAAYEQYF.